The 8 T cell receptor beta chains in this list originate from one sample, sequenced in a study of blood T cell repertoires in COVID-19. Clones were read by immunoSEQ multiplex PCR, and TCRdb kept only the in-frame ones, dropping some. This sample yields about 230,000 clones, of which approximately 90% are seen a single time; around 10% belongs to the top ten. Sequenced sample: peripheral blood. The receptors originated from a man in his forties or fifties with COVID-19, enrolled during active disease.

The rearrangement uses TRBV6-1 and TRBJ2-7; D remains unclear. Trimming left V 2 bases short and J 5 bases short, with 13 bases between. CDR3 length: 14 amino acids. CDR1 and CDR2 from the germline V gene are MNHNS and SASEGT. This chain's CDR3 is CASSEPTLENEQYF. For the CDR3, the DNA is TGTGCCAGCAGTGAACCTACTCTAGAGAACGAGCAGTACTTC.

This clone was found once. The chain links TRBV4-1 to TRBJ1-6, with D unclear. Germline loops: CDR1 MGHRA, CDR2 YSYEKL. CDR3 length: 16 amino acids. Between the trimmed V and J ends, which lost 1 base and 10 bases, there was a span of 17 bases. CDR3 sequence reads: CASSQVLATTGSPLHF. CDR3 nucleotides: TGCGCCAGCAGCCAAGTCTTAGCGACCACGGGGTCACCCCTCCACTTT.

This chain connects TRBV3-1 (or the pseudogene TRBV3-2) to TRBJ2-1; no definite D call. Trimming shortened V by 4 bases and J by 9 bases, and 10 bases separated the two germline ends. The length of the CDR3 is 12 residues. The germline V gene encodes CDR1 LGHDT and CDR2 YNNKEL (reference sequence). The CDR3 sequence is CASSPKSGEQFF. DNA for the CDR3: TGTGCCAGCAGCCCAAAATCGGGTGAGCAGTTCTTC.

Only a few counts were recorded for this clone. V usage is TRBV28 and J usage is TRBJ2-7; D is undetermined. CDR3 length equals 12 residues. Germline V gene sequence: CDR1 MDHEN, CDR2 SYDVKM. Between the trimmed V and J ends, which lost 5 bases and 3 bases, there was a span of 8 bases. The CDR3 protein is CASSPDIYEQYF. The CDR3 nucleotides read TGTGCCAGCAGTCCCGACATCTACGAGCAGTACTTC.

This chain links TRBV3-1 (or the pseudogene TRBV3-2) with TRBJ2-4; TRBD1 matches at 7 bases. With 0 bases clipped from V and 1 base from J, the junction kept 6 bases outside the gene matches. The CDR3 sequence is 17 residues long. CDR1 is LGHDT, CDR2 YNNKEL, per germline (reference sequence). CDR3 nucleotide sequence: TGTGCCAGCAGCCAAGAAGGGGGCGCGGTGGCCAAAAACATTCAGTACTTC. This codes for CASSQEGGAVAKNIQYF.

The chain is built from TRBV5-6 and TRBJ1-6; TRBD1 might be the D (6 bases). The CDR3 sequence is 17 residues long. The V end was cut by 0 bases, the J end by 5 bases, with 15 bases between. Germline lookup yields CDR1 SGHDT and CDR2 YYEEEE. CDR3 region: CASSLAGTGLDNSPLHF. The CDR3 DNA is TGTGCCAGCAGCTTGGCCGGAACAGGGCTGGATAATTCACCCCTCCACTTT.

The chain uses TRBV5-1 and TRBJ2-7; TRBD2 agrees at 13 bases. The V segment lost 4 bases and the J segment 0 bases; nucleotides outside the gene matches: 4. The CDR3 is 16 amino acids. The germline V gene has CDR1 SGHRS and CDR2 YFSETQ. The CDR3 sequence is CASSPGTSGASYEQYF. DNA for the CDR3: TGCGCCAGCAGCCCCGGGACTAGCGGGGCCTCCTACGAGCAGTACTTC.

This chain connects TRBV30 to TRBJ1-3, with D uncertain. V shed 8 bases and J shed 0 bases, with 8 bases lying between them. The CDR3 extends over 12 amino acids. CDR1 and CDR2 from the germline V gene are GTSNPN and SVGIG (reference sequence). The CDR3 DNA reads TGTGCCCTCCAGTACTCTGGAAACACCATATATTTT. Translating it yields CALQYSGNTIYF.